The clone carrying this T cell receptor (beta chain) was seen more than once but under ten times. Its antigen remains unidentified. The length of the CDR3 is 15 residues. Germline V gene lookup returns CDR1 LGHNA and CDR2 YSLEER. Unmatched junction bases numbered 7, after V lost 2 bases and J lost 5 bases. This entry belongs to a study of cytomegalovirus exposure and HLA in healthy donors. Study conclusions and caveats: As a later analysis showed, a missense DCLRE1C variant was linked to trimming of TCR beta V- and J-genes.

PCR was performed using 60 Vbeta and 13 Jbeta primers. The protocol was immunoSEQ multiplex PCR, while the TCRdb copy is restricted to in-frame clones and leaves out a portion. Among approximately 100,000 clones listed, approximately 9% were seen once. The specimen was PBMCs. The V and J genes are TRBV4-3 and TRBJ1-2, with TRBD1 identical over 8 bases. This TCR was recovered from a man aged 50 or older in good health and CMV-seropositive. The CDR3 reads CASSQSGGSRYGYTF. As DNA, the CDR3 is TGCGCCAGCAGCCAATCAGGGGGCTCGAGGTATGGCTACACCTTC.